This is a list of T cell receptor beta chains from one sample in a study of radiation and T cells in renal cell carcinoma. Profiled with immunoSEQ multiplex PCR; TCRdb holds only in-frame clones, not every one. The profile shows about 95,000 clones, around nine tenths of them singletons. The sequencing here drew on blood, taken from a patient whose treatment included radiotherapy and nephrectomy. The receptors were sampled from a man in his fifties or sixties with renal cell carcinoma. Both conserved end residues are trimmed from each CDR3. Fields, in order: J gene, V gene, CDR3 protein.

>TRBJ2-3|TRBV29-1
SGTGTSGNTDTQY
>TRBJ1-5|TRBV11-2
ASSPGGNQPQH
>TRBJ1-1|TRBV5-5
ASSLRPNGDTEAF
>TRBJ2-7|TRBV5-6
ASRPGLAGAYEQY
>TRBJ1-2|TRBV5-6
ASSPGSYGYT
>TRBJ2-1|TRBV9
ASSEGLAPYNEQF
>TRBJ2-4|TRBV5-4
ASSLAEGAFSGIQY
>TRBJ2-1|TRBV27
ASSPSRGSYGSGYNEQF
>TRBJ2-1|TRBV5-1
ASSLGRLPMNVPDNEQF
>TRBJ2-1|TRBV4-3
ASSDPGGGVYEQF
>TRBJ2-3|TRBV27
ASSSRVGSTDTQY
>TRBJ1-2|TRBV27
ASGKDRGSLSYT
>TRBJ1-2|TRBV19
ASSGADNYGYT
>TRBJ1-2|TRBV30
AWTQGVDYGYT
>TRBJ2-7|TRBV15
ATSGYGGEQY
>TRBJ2-5|TRBV7-9
ASSLQFTSGRGETQY
>TRBJ1-2|TRBV30
VGWGANYGYT
>TRBJ1-2|TRBV30
AWSVGGGSNYGYT
>TRBJ1-2|TRBV2
ASSESLGTGGYGYT
>TRBJ2-7|TRBV7-9
ASSLTGITYEQY
>TRBJ2-1|TRBV2
ASSGGRAYNEQF
>TRBJ2-5|TRBV7-8
ASSWGTSRQETQY
>TRBJ2-3|TRBV27
ASSWRSRTDTQY
>TRBJ1-2|TRBV7-6
ASSQESGYGYT
>TRBJ1-3|TRBV5-1
ASSWKAGSSGNTIY
>TRBJ2-7|TRBV13
ASSFGYYEQY
>TRBJ2-5|TRBV2
ASSLGTGRDQY
>TRBJ2-7|TRBV9
ASSARPGVDEQY
>TRBJ1-4|TRBV2
ASKGRVNEKLF
>TRBJ2-2|TRBV5-1
ASSLDLGGNTGELF
>TRBJ2-3|TRBV6-5
ASSYWGRRKADTQY
>TRBJ2-7|TRBV5-1
ASSLRGPVDEQY
>TRBJ1-2|TRBV4-1
ASSFRTGNNYGYT
>TRBJ1-1|TRBV25-1
ASSDSRGSGTEAF
>TRBJ2-1|TRBV27
ASRTLPQGGLQQF
>TRBJ1-2|TRBV10-3
AISETAGYT
>TRBJ2-1|TRBV5-1
ASSLDQYNEQF
>TRBJ2-1|TRBV18
ASSPKTSGSSYNEQF
>TRBJ2-7|TRBV23-1
ASKRIDEQY
>TRBJ2-3|TRBV6-5
ASRQGQGRADTQY
>TRBJ1-4|TRBV19
ASGGSFATNEKLF
>TRBJ2-7|TRBV4-2
ASSRSGQGVYEQY
>TRBJ2-2|TRBV28
ASKDRNTGELF
>TRBJ2-5|TRBV10-3
AILSGLATGETQY
>TRBJ1-3|TRBV7-6
ASSSQLGNTIY
>TRBJ2-3|TRBV7-9
ASSDSPRDRVTDTQY
>TRBJ2-3|TRBV6-4
ASSPDETDTQY
>TRBJ2-5|TRBV5-6
ASSLWGLALETQY
>TRBJ2-2|TRBV5-1
ASSASRGGTGELF